Given below is one T cell receptor (beta chain) in context. There is no known antigen for this receptor. No much larger clone exists at a distance of one base, and base qualities are not known. V is pruned by 8 bases and J by 7 bases, leaving 8 bases of the junction without a gene match. CDR1 and CDR2, looked up from the germline V gene (reference sequence), are SEHNR and FQNEAQ. Counted from cysteine to phenylalanine, this CDR3 has 14 amino acids. Of all the DNA, just the CDR3 is kept, 42 bases in frame from base 1. TCRbeta CDR3 regions were amplified from genomic DNA using the immunoSEQ Assay, a bias-controlled multiplex PCR. Regarding the original processing steps: The number of nucleated cells in each sample was estimated from the amplification of reference gene primers within the assay. To quantify the absolute abundance of each unique TCRbeta CDR3 rearrangement, sequence reads were collapsed and filtered. For each sample, productive Simpson clonality was calculated by taking the square root of Simpson's diversity index across productive rearrangements. This is the immuneACCESS table as TCRdb keeps it, with only in-frame sequences that have V and J called. A part of the clones is gone; compared with another copy, unresolved V genes explain less than half, and the rest is unexplained. V and J calls and clone size come straight from that table; D and trimming were deduced from the DNA. Counted in this sample were about 25,000 clones; around 86% of them appeared once. The ten largest clones represent approximately 8.3% of the sample.

The sample belongs to a study of blood T cell repertoires in COVID-19 (dated by TCRdb to about 2020). Background on the whole study: The collaborator samples originated in the United States, Italy and Spain and spanned the acute and convalescent phases of COVID-19. The dataset comprised deeply sampled blood TCRbeta repertoires from subjects exposed to, actively infected with, or recovered from COVID-19. Where available, HLA class I and class II types were taken from metadata supplied by the sample provider and were not determined by assay-based typing. A freely available public database, intended as a resource for researchers studying the immune response to SARS-CoV-2, is where the repertoires were released. The material from the prospective study consisted of cDNA or gDNA derived from T cells, B-cell-depleted T cells, or PBMCs. Samples were obtained from the ongoing ImmuneRACE study (first 160 participants) and from about 1,300 subjects provided by 6 global collaborators. Sample metadata almost always included a de-identified subject ID, COVID-19 status, age in years and sex. Broad study findings and their caveats: The quantity of clinical and demographic metadata differed by source and by participant and was supplied without curation.

The collaborating institutions used their own protocols to collect whole blood in K2EDTA tubes. For TCRbeta analysis, collaborators shipped samples as frozen whole blood, isolated PBMCs, or DNA extracted from either of those sample types. The TCR was taken from a man aged 45-65 years with active COVID-19. Sequences were obtained from peripheral blood. This sequence uses TRBV7-9 and TRBJ1-4, with 9 middle bases fitting TRBD1. CDR3 loop: CASEEGQGGEKLFF. The DNA sequence is TGTGCCAGCGAGGAGGGACAGGGAGGTGAAAAACTGTTTTTT.